This entry lists 23 T cell receptor beta chains sequenced from one sample in a study of neoadjuvant anti-PD-1 for oral cavity cancer. Some clones are missing from TCRdb's copy, which holds only in-frame ones; the method was immunoSEQ multiplex PCR. The sample has tens of thousands of clones, under 85% seen once. The sample consisted of PBMCs, taken before nivolumab (anti-PD-1) treatment. These receptors came from a person between 35 and 79 years old with oral cavity squamous cell carcinoma.

This sequence joins TRBV7-3 and TRBJ2-5; D not certain. V lost 5 bases and J 5 bases, leaving 18 bases between the germline ends. Per germline, CDR1 SGHTA and CDR2 FQGTGA. The CDR3 extends over 15 amino acids. The CDR3, as DNA: TGTGCCAGCAGCAGCTGGGGTTGGGGTCAGGAGACCCAGTACTTC. It translates to CASSSWGWGQETQYF.

This sequence joins TRBV2 and TRBJ1-1, with D perhaps matching TRBD1 (6 bases). The germline V gene encodes CDR1 SNHLY and CDR2 FYNNEI. V lost 6 bases and J 0 bases, leaving 14 bases between the germline ends. The CDR3 contains 15 residues. The CDR3: CASREGEVMNTEAFF. The CDR3 nucleotides are TGTGCCAGCAGGGAGGGGGAGGTAATGAACACTGAAGCTTTCTTT.

This chain connects TRBV5-6 to TRBJ1-3, with TRBD1 as a possible D gene (5 bases). Per the germline V gene, CDR1 is SGHDT and CDR2 is YYEEEE. Deletions cut 5 bases from V and 0 bases from J, with 9 bases between. The CDR3 consists of 14 residues. The CDR3 is CASSLDNSGNTIYF. CDR3 DNA sequence: TGTGCCAGCAGTCTGGACAACTCTGGAAACACCATATATTTT.

The rearrangement links TRBV2 to TRBJ1-2; 7 positions agree with TRBD1. The CDR3 consists of 12 residues. The V and J ends lost 8 bases and 8 bases, in that order; junction bases with no gene match: 8. CDR1 SNHLY and CDR2 FYNNEI come from the germline V gene. The CDR3 sequence is CASQGGRSGYTF. CDR3 bases: TGTGCCAGCCAGGGGGGGCGAAGCGGCTACACCTTC.

The chain uses TRBV6-1 and TRBJ2-7; the D call may be TRBD1 or TRBD2 (6 bases each). The germline V gene encodes CDR1 MNHNS and CDR2 SASEGT. CDR3 size: 14 residues. The V end lost 8 bases, the J end lost 2 bases, and 16 bases lay between the germline ends. This CDR3 reads CASRGTRLTYEQYF. The CDR3 coding sequence is TGTGCCAGCCGGGGGACACGATTAACCTACGAGCAGTACTTC.

The chain couples TRBV5-1 to TRBJ1-1; unclear D gene. The CDR3 has 13 residues. Germline-derived CDR1 and CDR2 are SGHRS and YFSETQ. V was trimmed by 1 base and J by 4 bases, leaving 8 bases between them. CDR3 amino acids: CASSLQDGTEAFF. The CDR3 DNA follows: TGCGCCAGCAGCTTGCAGGACGGCACTGAAGCTTTCTTT.

The J gene is TRBJ2-2, the V gene TRBV19; 7 nucleotides agree with TRBD1. CDR1 is LNHDA and CDR2 is SQIVND in the germline V gene (reference sequence). The CDR3 is 14 residues long. V lost 1 base and J lost 7; bases outside the gene matches: 3. CDR3 loop: CASSIATGHGELFF. The CDR3 DNA follows: TGTGCCAGTAGTATAGCGACAGGGCACGGGGAGCTGTTTTTT.

CDR3 nucleotide sequence: TGTGCCATCAGTCCGGGGGCAGAATACAATGAGCAGTTCTTC. Translated: CAISPGAEYNEQFF. The V gene is TRBV10-3, the J gene TRBJ2-1; perhaps D is TRBD1 or TRBD2 (6 bases each). CDR3 length equals 14 residues. V was clipped by 5 bases and J by 4 bases, with 12 bases between them. From germline, CDR1 is ENHRY and CDR2 SYGVKD.

In this sample, this clone turned up a few times. The rearrangement joins TRBV6-5 to TRBJ1-5; D gene ambiguous. The CDR3 loop spans 13 amino acids. Germline V lookup: CDR1 MNHEY, CDR2 SVGAGI. Trimming removed 2 bases at V and 7 bases at J, with 9 bases between. Here the CDR3 reads CASSYRDGQPQHF. The CDR3 coding sequence is TGTGCCAGCAGTTACAGGGATGGGCAGCCCCAGCATTTT.

The chain employs TRBV5-6 and TRBJ2-7; D gene uncertain. The CDR3 has 14 amino acids. Germline assignment: CDR1 SGHDT and CDR2 YYEEEE. V gave up 0 bases and J gave up 4 bases, with 11 bases separating them. The CDR3 is CASSLGLDKYEQYF. The CDR3, as DNA: TGTGCCAGCAGCTTGGGGCTAGACAAGTACGAGCAGTACTTC. The variable domain in full, completed from reference TRBV5-6 and TRBJ2-7, reads DAGVTQSPTHLIKTRGQQVTLRCSPKSGHDTVSWYQQALGQGPQFIFQYYEEEERQRGNFPDRFSGHQFPNYSSELNVNALLLGDSALYLCASSLGLDKYEQYFGPGTRLTVT.

The genes are TRBV27 and TRBJ2-6; D tentatively fits TRBD1 or TRBD2 (6 bases each). From germline, CDR1 is MNHEY and CDR2 SMNVEV (reference sequence). Deletions cut 5 bases from V and 4 bases from J, with 12 bases between. The CDR3 extends over 15 amino acids. The chain's CDR3 is CASSPGALGANVLTF. CDR3 DNA: TGTGCCAGCAGTCCGGGGGCGCTAGGGGCCAACGTCCTGACTTTC.

The rearrangement joins TRBV19 to TRBJ2-6; D call uncertain. CDR1 is LNHDA, CDR2 SQIVND, per germline (reference sequence). The CDR3 length is 12 residues. V gave up 6 bases and J gave up 2 bases, with 2 bases separating them. CDR3 nucleotide sequence: TGTGCCAGTAGGGCTGGGGCCAACGTCCTGACTTTC. Translation: CASRAGANVLTF.

V usage is TRBV10-3 and J usage is TRBJ1-6; 10 bases are a match to TRBD1. The CDR3 is made up of 14 amino acids. After removal of 8 bases from V and 6 bases from J, the junction contained 4 bases not matched to a gene. The germline V gene encodes CDR1 ENHRY and CDR2 SYGVKD. For the CDR3, the DNA is TGTGCCATCTCCCGACAGGGGGCTAATTCACCCCTCCACTTT. Encoded protein: CAISRQGANSPLHF.

This chain uses TRBV19 with TRBJ2-7, with D possibly being TRBD1 (5 bases). With 1 base removed from V and 4 bases from J, the gap between germline ends came to 8 bases. The CDR3 sequence is 13 residues long. Germline CDR1 and CDR2: LNHDA and SQIVND (reference sequence). The CDR3 DNA reads TGTGCCAGTAGTATAGGAAGGGGTTACGAGCAGTACTTC. It yields the protein CASSIGRGYEQYF. Complete variable domain (other parts from reference TRBV19 and TRBJ2-7): DGGITQSPKYLFRKEGQNVTLSCEQNLNHDAMYWYRQDPGQGLRLIYYSQIVNDFQKGDIAEGYSVSREKKESFPLTVTSAQKNPTAFYLCASSIGRGYEQYFGPGTRLTVT.

The sample holds one count of this clone. The rearrangement uses TRBV7-2 and TRBJ1-4, with D unresolved. Trimming cost V 3 bases and J 3 bases, with 8 bases left between them. Per germline, CDR1 SGHTA and CDR2 FQGNSA. The CDR3 is made up of 14 amino acids. The CDR3 coding sequence is TGTGCCAGCAGCTTCGACGCCTCTAATGAAAAACTGTTTTTT. Encoded protein: CASSFDASNEKLFF. Drawing the rest from reference TRBV7-2 and TRBJ1-4, the complete variable domain is GAGVSQSPSNKVTEKGKDVELRCDPISGHTALYWYRQSLGQGLEFLIYFQGNSAPDKSGLPSDRFSAERTGGSVSTLTIQRTQQEDSAVYLCASSFDASNEKLFFGSGTQLSVL.

This chain joins TRBV4-1 and TRBJ2-1; 9 bases agree with TRBD2. Unmatched junction bases numbered 7, after V lost 4 bases and J lost 6 bases. The CDR3 length is 15 residues. CDR1 and CDR2 (germline): MGHRA, YSYEKL. CDR3 coding DNA: TGCGCCAGCAGCCTCTGGCGGGAGGGGAGCAATGAGCAGTTCTTC. This sequence encodes CASSLWREGSNEQFF.

In the case of this clone: Compared with germline, one end of the junction differs, possibly owing to a read error. The chain recombines TRBV6-5 with TRBJ1-6; D not certain. This CDR3 spans 12 amino acids. Per the germline V gene, CDR1 is MNHEY and CDR2 is SVGAGI. CDR3 DNA: TGTGCCGGCAGTCGGGCGAATTCACCCCTCCACTTT. Residues: CAGSRANSPLHF.

The genes are TRBV9 and TRBJ1-2; D perhaps matches TRBD1 (5 bases). Per germline, CDR1 SGDLS and CDR2 YYNGEE. The CDR3 has 12 residues. Trimming cost V 9 bases and J 5 bases, with 14 bases left between them. As DNA, the CDR3 is TGTGCCACGGGGGACGGAGTGTATGGCTACACCTTC. It encodes CATGDGVYGYTF.

This clone is categorized as medium-sized. The V and J genes are TRBV7-8 and TRBJ2-7; D remains ambiguous. The CDR3 is 13 amino acids. In germline, CDR1 is SGHVS, CDR2 FQNEAQ. V was clipped by 6 bases and J by 2 bases, with 11 bases between them. The CDR3 loop is CASSLNKPYEQYF. The DNA for the CDR3 is TGTGCCAGCAGTCTTAACAAGCCCTACGAGCAGTACTTC.

The rearrangement links TRBV6-1 to TRBJ1-1; D is unclear. Trimming took 4 bases from V and 2 from J, leaving 8 bases between them. This CDR3 contains 13 residues. In germline, CDR1 is MNHNS, CDR2 SASEGT. CDR3 protein: CASSAGSNTEAFF. The DNA for the CDR3 is TGTGCCAGCAGTGCGGGCAGCAACACTGAAGCTTTCTTT.

The V call is TRBV19, the J call TRBJ1-1; D not certain. Germline CDR1 reads LNHDA; CDR2 reads SQIVND (reference sequence). The CDR3 runs to 11 residues. The ends were cut back, 4 bases at V and 5 bases at J, with 5 bases in the middle. For the CDR3, the DNA is TGTGCCAGTAGTAGGGTTACTGAAGCTTTCTTT. Translated, it gives CASSRVTEAFF.

The chain carries TRBV6-6 and TRBJ2-5; 10 bases map to TRBD2. Germline V gene lookup returns CDR1 MNHNY and CDR2 SVGAGI (reference sequence). This CDR3 comprises 14 residues. After removal of 6 bases from V and 5 bases from J, the junction contained 6 bases not matched to a gene. DNA for the CDR3: TGTGCCAGCAGCGGGACTAGCGCAAGGGAGACCCAGTACTTC. Protein sequence: CASSGTSARETQYF.

CDR3 coding DNA: TGTGCCAGCAGCCGGGGAGGGGCCGGGGAGCTGTTTTTT. This sequence encodes CASSRGGAGELFF. The J gene is TRBJ2-2, the V gene TRBV28; 7 positions agree with TRBD2. CDR3 length equals 13 residues. Trimming cost V 6 bases and J 6 bases; bases outside gene matches: 4. Germline CDR1 reads MDHEN; CDR2 reads SYDVKM.